The sequence of this T cell receptor beta chain was determined in a study of OX40 agonist ivuxolimab in advanced cancers. Patients were ineligible given autoimmune disease history or systemic immunosuppression. Cycle 7 day 1, cycle 4 day 1, and baseline were the timepoints at which blood was sampled. V lost 0 bases to trimming and J lost 2 bases; unmatched junction nucleotides: 12. Germline CDR1 and CDR2: SGHRS and YFSETQ. There are 20 residues in the CDR3. Clones were sequenced by immunoSEQ multiplex PCR, and TCRdb holds only the in-frame ones, with some missing. The repertoire holds some 66,000 clones, with roughly 87% as singletons.

The rearrangement joins TRBV5-1 to TRBJ2-4; 12 nucleotides match TRBD1. The receptor's source is an adult with an advanced solid tumor such as melanoma, head and neck, liver or kidney cancer. The material was CD4+ or CD8+ T cells sorted from blood, obtained in a trial of the OX40 agonist ivuxolimab. CDR3 sequence: CASSLAGTGGAWGTKNIQYF. CDR3 nucleotides: TGCGCCAGCAGCTTGGCCGGGACAGGGGGCGCGTGGGGTACCAAAAACATTCAGTACTTC.